This TCR beta chain was identified in a study of control samples from healthy donors and cancer patients (dated by TCRdb to 2020 to 2022). Libraries were built with the immunoSEQ multiplex PCR assay. TCRdb's version of the immuneACCESS table is confined to in-frame rearrangements and falls short of the full clone set. An unresolved V gene accounts for under half of the shortfall where checked; the remainder is of unknown origin. A total of about 51,000 clones appear in this sample, roughly 90% of them only once. Of the sample, roughly 43% is held by the ten largest clones. On this clone itself: No antigen is known for it. Within one base of it there is no much larger clone, and no base qualities were kept.

Source material: PBMCs. This receptor was identified in a man aged 45-65 years with head and neck cancer.

DNA sequence: TGTGCCAGCAGCACCGTGCGGGACACAGATACGCAGTATTTT. Translation gives CASSTVRDTDTQYF. The chain was built from TRBV9 and TRBJ2-3, and perhaps TRBD2 as D gene, on 6 matching bases. Based on the germline V gene, the CDR1 and CDR2 sequences are SGDLS and YYNGEE. Its CDR3 holds 14 amino acids, cysteine through phenylalanine. Only the CDR3 DNA stays, 42 bases, in frame from base 1. The junction shows trimming of 4 bases on V and 2 bases on J, plus 11 bases between the germline ends.